These T cell receptor beta chains were read from a single sample in a study of human T cells and chemical hapten exposure. One entry per CDR3 protein results from TCRdb running MiXCR on the RACE reads. The repertoire holds 85,000 to 100,000 distinct CDR3 sequences, under 15% seen once, with over 2% in the top ten. The sequencing here drew on whole blood, taken in connection with sensitization to the hapten diphenylcyclopropenone (DPC). These receptors all stem from a woman aged 40 to 49 with alopecia areata. Some clones in this sample may be carry-over from other donors' samples. Each CDR3 is given with its conserved first and last residue. The order of the fields is CDR3 length, clone size, D gene, V gene, J gene, CDR3 DNA, CDR3 protein. A D gene is named only where the DNA matches it firmly. Clone size, where shown, is once, few, many, or a class for clones that have expanded.

16	medium-sized	-	TRBV18	TRBJ2-2	TGTGCCAGCTCCCATGATTTAGCGGCGAACACCGGGGAGCTGTTTTTT	CASSHDLAANTGELFF
13	few	-	TRBV6-6	TRBJ2-3	TGTGCCAGCAGTCCTGGACATTCAGATACGCAGTATTTT	CASSPGHSDTQYF
14	many	-	TRBV11-2	TRBJ2-4	TGTGCCAGCAGCCCAAACAGGGGCGGGAGCATTCAGTACTTC	CASSPNRGGSIQYF
13	few	-	TRBV5-8	TRBJ1-4	TGTGCCAGCAGCTTTAGTGCTAATGAAAAACTGTTTTTT	CASSFSANEKLFF
13	few	-	TRBV18	TRBJ1-4	TGTGCCAGCTCACCAGGAGGAAGTGAAAAACTGTTTTTT	CASSPGGSEKLFF
14	few	-	TRBV21-1	TRBJ2-5	TGTGCCAGCAGCAGCCGGGACAGGGAAGAGACCCAGTACTTC	CASSSRDREETQYF
13	few	TRBD2	TRBV29-1	TRBJ2-7	TGCAGCGTTCCGGCGGGAGTCTTCTACGAGCAGTACTTC	CSVPAGVFYEQYF
16	few	TRBD2	TRBV11-2	TRBJ2-1	TGTGCCAGCACCTCGCCGCTGGGACTAGTGGGAACTGAGCAGTTCTTC	CASTSPLGLVGTEQFF
13	few	TRBD1	TRBV28	TRBJ1-3	TGTGCCAGCAGCACAGGGGTCGGAAACACCATATATTTT	CASSTGVGNTIYF
14	-	-	TRBV18	TRBJ1-2	TGTGCCAGCTCATCCCTAATACAGGGAGATGGCTACACCTTC	CASSSLIQGDGYTF
14	many	-	TRBV20-1	TRBJ2-5	TGCAGTGCTCGAAAGACGGGCACCCAAGAGACCCAGTACTTC	CSARKTGTQETQYF
14	-	-	TRBV7-9	TRBJ2-1	TGTGCCAGCACCATGGACCTAGCTTACAATGAGCAGTTCTTC	CASTMDLAYNEQFF
15	-	TRBD2	TRBV28	TRBJ2-7	TGTGCCAGCAGTGGCCCGGGACTACAACCCTACGAGCAGTACTTC	CASSGPGLQPYEQYF
15	few	-	TRBV5-6	TRBJ1-1	TGTGCCAGCAGCTCAGATCAAAAAATGAACACTGAAGCTTTCTTT	CASSSDQKMNTEAFF